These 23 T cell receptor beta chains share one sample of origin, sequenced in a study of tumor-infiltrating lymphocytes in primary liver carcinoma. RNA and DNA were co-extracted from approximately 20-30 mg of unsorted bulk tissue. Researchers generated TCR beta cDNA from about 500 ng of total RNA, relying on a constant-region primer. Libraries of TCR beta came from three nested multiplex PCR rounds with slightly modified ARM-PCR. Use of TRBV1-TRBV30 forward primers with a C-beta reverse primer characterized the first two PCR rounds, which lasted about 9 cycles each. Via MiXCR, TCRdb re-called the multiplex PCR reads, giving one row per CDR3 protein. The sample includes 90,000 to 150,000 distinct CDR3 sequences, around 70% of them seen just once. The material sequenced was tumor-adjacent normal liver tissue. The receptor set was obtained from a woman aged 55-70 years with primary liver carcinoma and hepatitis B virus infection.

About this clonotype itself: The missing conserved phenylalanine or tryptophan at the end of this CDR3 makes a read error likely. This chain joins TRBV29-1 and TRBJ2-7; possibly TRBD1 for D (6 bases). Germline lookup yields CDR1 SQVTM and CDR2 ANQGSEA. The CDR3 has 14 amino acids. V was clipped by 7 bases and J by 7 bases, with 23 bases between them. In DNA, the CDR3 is TGCAGCGCGCAGGAGAGGGGGTGTGCCTCGGAGCAGTACTCA. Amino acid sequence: CSAQERGCASEQYS.

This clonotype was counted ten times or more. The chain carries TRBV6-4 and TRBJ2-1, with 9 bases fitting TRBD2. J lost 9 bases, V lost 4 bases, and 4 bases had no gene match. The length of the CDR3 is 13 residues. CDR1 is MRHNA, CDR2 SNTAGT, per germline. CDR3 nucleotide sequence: TGTGCCAGCAGTGTAGCGGGAGAAGGTGAGCAGTTCTTC. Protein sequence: CASSVAGEGEQFF.

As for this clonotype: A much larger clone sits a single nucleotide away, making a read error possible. The CDR3 here is CASSFAPGLQGTDTQYF. The CDR3 DNA follows: TGCGCCAGCAGCTTTGCACCGGGACTCCAAGGCACAGATACGCAGTATTTT. The rearrangement links TRBV5-1 to TRBJ2-3, with D possibly TRBD2 on 6 matching bases. This CDR3 comprises 17 residues. Trimming took off 2 bases at V and 1 base at J, with 17 bases between the two ends. The germline V gene encodes CDR1 SGHRS and CDR2 YFSETQ.

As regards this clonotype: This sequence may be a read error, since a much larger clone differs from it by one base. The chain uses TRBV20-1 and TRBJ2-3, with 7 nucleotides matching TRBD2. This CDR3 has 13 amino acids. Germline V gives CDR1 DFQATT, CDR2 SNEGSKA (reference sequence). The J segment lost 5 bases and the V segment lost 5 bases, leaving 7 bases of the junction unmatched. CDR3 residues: CSAQGSGIDTQYF. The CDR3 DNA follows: TGCAGTGCTCAGGGCAGCGGGATAGATACGCAGTATTTT.

The CDR3 loop is CASSEALWKGQITEAFF. The CDR3 bases are TGTGCCAGCAGTGAAGCGCTTTGGAAGGGCCAGATCACTGAAGCTTTCTTT. This chain links TRBV2 with TRBJ1-1; D is unclear. This CDR3 comprises 17 residues. Germline V lookup: CDR1 SNHLY, CDR2 FYNNEI. Trimming pared 0 bases from V and 4 bases from J, leaving 18 bases between.

CDR3 residues: CASRYGGGELFF. The CDR3 nucleotides read TGTGCCAGTAGGTATGGAGGCGGGGAGCTGTTTTTT. This sequence joins TRBV19 and TRBJ2-2; D might be TRBD2 (5 bases). The CDR3 has 12 residues. Germline V gene lookup returns CDR1 LNHDA and CDR2 SQIVND (reference sequence). The V gene lost 6 bases and the J gene lost 7 bases, with 9 bases spanning the gap.

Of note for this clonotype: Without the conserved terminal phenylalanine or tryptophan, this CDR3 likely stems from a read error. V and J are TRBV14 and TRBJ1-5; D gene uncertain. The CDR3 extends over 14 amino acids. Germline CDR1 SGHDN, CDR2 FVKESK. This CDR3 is CTSSQARTGQPQHI. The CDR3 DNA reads TGTACCAGCAGCCAGGCGAGGACGGGTCAGCCCCAGCATATT.

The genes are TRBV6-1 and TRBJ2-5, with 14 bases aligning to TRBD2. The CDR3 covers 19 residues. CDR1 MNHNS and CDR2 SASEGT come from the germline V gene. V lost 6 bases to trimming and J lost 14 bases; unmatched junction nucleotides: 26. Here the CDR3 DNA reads TGTGCCAGCAGCGCGCCGGGACTAGCGGGAGTTTGGTGGTCAGAGATCCAATACTTC. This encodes CASSAPGLAGVWWSEIQYF.

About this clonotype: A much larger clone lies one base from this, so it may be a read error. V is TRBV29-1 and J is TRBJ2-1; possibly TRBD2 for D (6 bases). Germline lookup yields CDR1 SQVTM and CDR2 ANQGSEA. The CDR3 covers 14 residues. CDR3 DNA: TGCGGCGTTAACCGGGACTTATCCTACAATGAGCAGTTCTTC. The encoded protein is CGVNRDLSYNEQFF.

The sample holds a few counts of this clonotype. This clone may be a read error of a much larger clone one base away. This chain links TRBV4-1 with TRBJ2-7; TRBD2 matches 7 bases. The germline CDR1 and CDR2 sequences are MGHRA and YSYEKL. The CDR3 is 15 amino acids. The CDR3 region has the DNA TGCGCCAGCAGCCAAGAGGCTAGCGGATCCTGCGAGCAGTACTTC. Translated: CASSQEASGSCEQYF.

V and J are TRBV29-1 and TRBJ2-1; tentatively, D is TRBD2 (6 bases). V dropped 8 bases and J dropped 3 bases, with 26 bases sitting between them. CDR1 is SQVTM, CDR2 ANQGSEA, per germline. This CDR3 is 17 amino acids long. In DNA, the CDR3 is TGCAGCATTGTTTGGCTAGTGGGAGGCCTCCACTACAATGAGCAGTTCTTC. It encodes CSIVWLVGGLHYNEQFF.

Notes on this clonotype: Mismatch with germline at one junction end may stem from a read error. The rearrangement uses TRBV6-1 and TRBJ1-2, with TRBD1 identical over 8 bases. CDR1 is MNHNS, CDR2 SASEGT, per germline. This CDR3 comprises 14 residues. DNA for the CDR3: TGCGCCAGCATTGACCCCGGGACAGGCTATGGCTACACCTTC. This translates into CASIDPGTGYGYTF.

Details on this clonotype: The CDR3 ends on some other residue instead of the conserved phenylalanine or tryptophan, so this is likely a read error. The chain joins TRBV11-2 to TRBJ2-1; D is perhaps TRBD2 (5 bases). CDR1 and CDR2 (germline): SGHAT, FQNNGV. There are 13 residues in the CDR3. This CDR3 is CANSWTRGGEQFS. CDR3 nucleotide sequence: TGTGCCAACAGCTGGACTCGCGGTGGTGAGCAGTTCTCC.

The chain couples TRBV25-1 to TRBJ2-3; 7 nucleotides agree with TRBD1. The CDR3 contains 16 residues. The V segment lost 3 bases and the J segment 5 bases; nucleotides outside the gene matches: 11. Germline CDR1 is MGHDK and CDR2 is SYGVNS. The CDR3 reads CASSEMKGAVIDTQYF. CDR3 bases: TGTGCCAGCAGTGAGATGAAGGGGGCTGTCATAGATACGCAGTATTTT.

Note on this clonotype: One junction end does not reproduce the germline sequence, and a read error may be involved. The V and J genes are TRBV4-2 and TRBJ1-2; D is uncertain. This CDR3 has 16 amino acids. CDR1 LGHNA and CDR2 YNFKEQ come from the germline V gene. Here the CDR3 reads CASNQERGNWLNGYTF. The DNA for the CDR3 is TGTGCCAGCAACCAAGAACGGGGAAATTGGCTTAATGGCTACACCTTC.

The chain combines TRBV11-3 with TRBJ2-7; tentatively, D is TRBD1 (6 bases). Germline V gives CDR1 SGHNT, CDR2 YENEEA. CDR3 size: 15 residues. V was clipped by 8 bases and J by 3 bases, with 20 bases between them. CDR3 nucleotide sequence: TGTGCCAGCGACCCCGGGACACGGGGCAACTACGAGCAGTACTTC. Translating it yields CASDPGTRGNYEQYF. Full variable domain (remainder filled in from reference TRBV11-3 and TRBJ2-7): EAGVVQSPRYKIIEKKQPVAFWCNPISGHNTLYWYLQNLGQGPELLIRYENEEAVDDSQLPKDRFSAERLKGVDSTLKIQPAELGDSAVYLCASDPGTRGNYEQYFGPGTRLTVT.

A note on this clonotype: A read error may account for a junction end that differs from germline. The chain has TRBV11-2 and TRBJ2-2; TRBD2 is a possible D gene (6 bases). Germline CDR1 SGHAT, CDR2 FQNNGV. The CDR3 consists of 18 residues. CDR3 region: CTSSLVWGDSRDTGELFF. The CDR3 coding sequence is TGTACCAGCAGCTTAGTTTGGGGGGACTCCAGGGATACCGGGGAGCTGTTTTTT.

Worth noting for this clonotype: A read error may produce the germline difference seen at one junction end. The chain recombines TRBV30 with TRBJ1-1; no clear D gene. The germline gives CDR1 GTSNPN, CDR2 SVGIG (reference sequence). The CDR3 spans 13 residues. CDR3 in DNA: TGTGCCCGGAGTCGAAGCATGGTGTCTGAAGCTTTCTTT. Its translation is CARSRSMVSEAFF.

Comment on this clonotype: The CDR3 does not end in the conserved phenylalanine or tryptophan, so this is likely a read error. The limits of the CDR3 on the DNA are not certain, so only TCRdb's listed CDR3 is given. This CDR3 reads CASTTRVGAREQCS. The chain is built from TRBV6-1 and TRBJ2-7; the D call TRBD1 from the table was never checked on the DNA. Counting both end residues, the CDR3 totals 14 amino acids. Germline-derived CDR1 and CDR2 are MNHNS and SASEGT.

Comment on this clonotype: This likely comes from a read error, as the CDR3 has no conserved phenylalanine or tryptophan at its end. The CDR3 coding sequence is TGTGCCAGCAGCTTAGCGGGGAGCGATCAGCCCCAGCATTAT. This sequence encodes CASSLAGSDQPQHY. The chain uses TRBV7-9 and TRBJ1-5; D is uncertain. V lost 0 bases and J lost 5, with 8 bases in between. The CDR3 has 14 residues. The germline V gene encodes CDR1 SEHNR and CDR2 FQNEAQ (reference sequence).

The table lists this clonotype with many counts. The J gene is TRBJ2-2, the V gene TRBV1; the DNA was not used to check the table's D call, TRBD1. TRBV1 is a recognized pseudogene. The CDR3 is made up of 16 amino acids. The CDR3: CTSARGGNANTGELFF. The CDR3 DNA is TGCACCAGCGCCCGCGGGGGAAACGCGAACACCGGGGAGCTGTTTTTT.

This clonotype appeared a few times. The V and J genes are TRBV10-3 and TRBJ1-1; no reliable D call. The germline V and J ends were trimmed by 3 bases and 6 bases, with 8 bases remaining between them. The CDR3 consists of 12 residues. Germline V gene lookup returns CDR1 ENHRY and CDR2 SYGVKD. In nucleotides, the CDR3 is TGTGCCATCAGTGAACGGCCGCCTGAAGCTTTCTTT. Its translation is CAISERPPEAFF.

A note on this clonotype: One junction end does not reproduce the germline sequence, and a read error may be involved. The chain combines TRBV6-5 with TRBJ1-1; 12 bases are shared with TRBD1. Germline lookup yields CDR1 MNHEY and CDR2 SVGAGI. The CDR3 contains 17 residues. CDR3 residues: CASSYSPGQGAVTEAFF. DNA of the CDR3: TGTGCTAGCAGTTACAGCCCGGGACAGGGGGCAGTGACTGAAGCTTTCTTT.